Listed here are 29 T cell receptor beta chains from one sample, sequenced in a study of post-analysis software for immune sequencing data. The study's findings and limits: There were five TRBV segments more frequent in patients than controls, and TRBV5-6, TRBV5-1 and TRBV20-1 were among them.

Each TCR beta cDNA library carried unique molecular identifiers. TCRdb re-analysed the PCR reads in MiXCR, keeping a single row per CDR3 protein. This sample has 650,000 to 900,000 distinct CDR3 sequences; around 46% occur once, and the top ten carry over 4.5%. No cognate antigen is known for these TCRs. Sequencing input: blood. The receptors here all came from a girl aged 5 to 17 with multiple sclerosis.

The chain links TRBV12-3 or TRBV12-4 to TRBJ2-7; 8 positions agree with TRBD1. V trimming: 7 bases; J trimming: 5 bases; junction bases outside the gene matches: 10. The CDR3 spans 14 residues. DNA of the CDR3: TGTGCCAGCACTCTCTCAGGGGGCATCAACGAGCAGTACTTC. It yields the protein CASTLSGGINEQYF.

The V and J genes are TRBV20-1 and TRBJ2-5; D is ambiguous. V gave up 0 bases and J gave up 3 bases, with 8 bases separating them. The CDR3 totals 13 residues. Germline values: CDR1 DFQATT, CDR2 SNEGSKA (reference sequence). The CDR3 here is CSARDPWEETQYF. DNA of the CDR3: TGCAGTGCTAGAGATCCTTGGGAAGAGACCCAGTACTTC.

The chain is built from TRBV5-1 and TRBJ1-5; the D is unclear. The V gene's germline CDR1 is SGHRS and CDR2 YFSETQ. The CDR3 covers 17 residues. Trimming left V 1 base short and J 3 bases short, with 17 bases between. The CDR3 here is CASSLFTGQASNQPQHF. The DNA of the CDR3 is TGCGCCAGCAGCTTGTTTACCGGGCAGGCTTCCAATCAGCCCCAGCATTTT. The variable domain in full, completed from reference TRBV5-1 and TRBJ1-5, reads KAGVTQTPRYLIKTRGQQVTLSCSPISGHRSVSWYQQTPGQGLQFLFEYFSETQRNKGNFPGRFSGRQFSNSRSEMNVSTLELGDSALYLCASSLFTGQASNQPQHFGDGTRLSIL.

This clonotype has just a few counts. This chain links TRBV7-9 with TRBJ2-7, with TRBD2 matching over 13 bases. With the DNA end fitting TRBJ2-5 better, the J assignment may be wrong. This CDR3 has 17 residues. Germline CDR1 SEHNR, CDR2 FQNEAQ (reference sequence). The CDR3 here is CASSPGTSGKQLETQYF. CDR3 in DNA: TGTGCCAGCAGCCCCGGGACTAGCGGGAAACAGTTAGAGACCCAGTACTTC.

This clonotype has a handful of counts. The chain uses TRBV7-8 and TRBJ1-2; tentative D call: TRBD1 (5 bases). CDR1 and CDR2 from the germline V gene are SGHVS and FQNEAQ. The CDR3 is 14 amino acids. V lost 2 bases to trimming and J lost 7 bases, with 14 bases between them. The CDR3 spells CASSLYVGALGYTF. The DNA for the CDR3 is TGTGCCAGCAGCTTATATGTAGGGGCCCTTGGCTACACCTTC.

The CDR3 sequence is CASSYGRTHSYEQYF. In DNA, the CDR3 is TGTGCCAGCAGTTACGGACGGACCCACTCTTACGAGCAGTACTTC. V and J are TRBV6-5 and TRBJ2-7; D is ambiguous. The CDR3 sequence is 15 residues long. The germline V gene has CDR1 MNHEY and CDR2 SVGAGI. V lost 2 bases and J 4 bases, leaving 15 bases between the germline ends.

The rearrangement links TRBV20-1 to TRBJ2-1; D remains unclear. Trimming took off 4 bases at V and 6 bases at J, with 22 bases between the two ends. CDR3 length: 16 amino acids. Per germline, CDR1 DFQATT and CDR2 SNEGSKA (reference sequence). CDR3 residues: CSATRPRGGPTNEQFF. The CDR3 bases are TGCAGTGCTACCCGGCCGAGAGGCGGTCCGACCAATGAGCAGTTCTTC.

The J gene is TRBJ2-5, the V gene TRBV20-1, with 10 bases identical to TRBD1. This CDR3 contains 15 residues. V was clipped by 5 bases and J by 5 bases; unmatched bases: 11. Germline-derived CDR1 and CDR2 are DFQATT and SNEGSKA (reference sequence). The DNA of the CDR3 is TGCAGTGCTCCCAAACCGGGACAGGGGATGGAGACCCAGTACTTC. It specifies CSAPKPGQGMETQYF.

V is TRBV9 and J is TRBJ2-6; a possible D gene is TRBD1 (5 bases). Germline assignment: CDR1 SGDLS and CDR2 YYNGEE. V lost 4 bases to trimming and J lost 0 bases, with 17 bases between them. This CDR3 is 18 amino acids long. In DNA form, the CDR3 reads TGTGCCAGCAGCCCAACTACCGACAGTCTCTCTGGGGCCAACGTCCTGACTTTC. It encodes CASSPTTDSLSGANVLTF.

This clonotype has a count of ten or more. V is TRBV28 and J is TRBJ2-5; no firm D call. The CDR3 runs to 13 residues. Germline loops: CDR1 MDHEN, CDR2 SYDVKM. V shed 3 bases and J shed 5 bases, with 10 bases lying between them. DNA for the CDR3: TGTGCCAGCAGTTTGTCAGTGTCGGAGACCCAGTACTTC. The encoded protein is CASSLSVSETQYF.

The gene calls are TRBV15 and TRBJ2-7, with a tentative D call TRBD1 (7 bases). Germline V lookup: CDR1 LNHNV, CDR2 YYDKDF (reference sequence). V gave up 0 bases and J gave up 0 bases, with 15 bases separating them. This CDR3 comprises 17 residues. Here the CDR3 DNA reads TGTGCCACCAGCAGAGATCGCGTCAGGGGGGCCTCCTACGAGCAGTACTTC. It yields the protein CATSRDRVRGASYEQYF.

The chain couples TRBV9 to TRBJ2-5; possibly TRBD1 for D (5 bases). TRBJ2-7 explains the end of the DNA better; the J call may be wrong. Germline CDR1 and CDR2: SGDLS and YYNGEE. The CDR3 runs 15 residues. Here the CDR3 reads CASSPDSASSYEQYF. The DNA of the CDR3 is TGTGCCAGCAGCCCCGACAGTGCCTCATCCTACGAGCAGTACTTC.

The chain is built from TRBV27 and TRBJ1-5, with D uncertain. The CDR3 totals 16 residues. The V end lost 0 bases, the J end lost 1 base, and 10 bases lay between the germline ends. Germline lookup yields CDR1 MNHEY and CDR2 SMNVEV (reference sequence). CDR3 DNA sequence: TGTGCCAGCAGTTTATCAGGGCAGATAAGCAATCAGCCCCAGCATTTT. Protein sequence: CASSLSGQISNQPQHF.

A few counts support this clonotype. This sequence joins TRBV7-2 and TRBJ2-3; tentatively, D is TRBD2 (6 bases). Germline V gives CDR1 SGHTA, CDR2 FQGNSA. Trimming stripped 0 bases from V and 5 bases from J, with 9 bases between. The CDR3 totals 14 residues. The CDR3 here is CASSLADYLDTQYF. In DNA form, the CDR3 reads TGTGCCAGCAGCTTAGCGGACTACCTAGATACGCAGTATTTT.

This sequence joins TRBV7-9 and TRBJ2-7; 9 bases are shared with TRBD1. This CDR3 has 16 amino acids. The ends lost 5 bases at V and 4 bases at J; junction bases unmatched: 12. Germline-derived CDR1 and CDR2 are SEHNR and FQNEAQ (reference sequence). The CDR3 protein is CASSPPEGQGPYEQYF. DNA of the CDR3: TGTGCCAGCAGCCCCCCAGAGGGACAGGGACCTTACGAGCAGTACTTC.

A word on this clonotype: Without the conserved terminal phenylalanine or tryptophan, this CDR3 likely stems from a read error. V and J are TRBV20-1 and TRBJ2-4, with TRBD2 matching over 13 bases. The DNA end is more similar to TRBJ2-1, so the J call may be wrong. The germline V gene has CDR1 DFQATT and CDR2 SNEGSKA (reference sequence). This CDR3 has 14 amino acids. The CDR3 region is CSAGTSGRANEQFV. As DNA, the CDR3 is TGCAGTGCTGGAACTAGCGGGAGGGCCAACGAGCAGTTCGTC.

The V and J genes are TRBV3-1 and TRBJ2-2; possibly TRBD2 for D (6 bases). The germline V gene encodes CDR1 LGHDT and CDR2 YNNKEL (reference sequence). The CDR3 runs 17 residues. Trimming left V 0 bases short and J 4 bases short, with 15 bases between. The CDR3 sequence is CASSQDWGEYGTGELFF. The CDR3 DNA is TGTGCCAGCAGCCAAGATTGGGGGGAGTACGGCACCGGGGAGCTGTTTTTT. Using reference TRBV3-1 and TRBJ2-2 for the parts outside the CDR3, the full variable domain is DTAVSQTPKYLVTQMGNDKSIKCEQNLGHDTMYWYKQDSKKFLKIMFSYNNKELIINETVPNRFSPKSPDKAHLNLHINSLELGDSAVYFCASSQDWGEYGTGELFFGEGSRLTVL.

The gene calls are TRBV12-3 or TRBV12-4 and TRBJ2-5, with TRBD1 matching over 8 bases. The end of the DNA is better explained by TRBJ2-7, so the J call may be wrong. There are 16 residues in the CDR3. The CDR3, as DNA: TGTGCCAGTAGTAACCGGGACAGGATGAGTCGGTACGAGCAGTACTTC. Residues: CASSNRDRMSRYEQYF.

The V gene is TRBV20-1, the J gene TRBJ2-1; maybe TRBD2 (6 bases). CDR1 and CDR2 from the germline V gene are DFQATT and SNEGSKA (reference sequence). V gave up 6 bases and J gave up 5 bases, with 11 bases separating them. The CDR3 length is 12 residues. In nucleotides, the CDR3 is TGCAGTGCAAGGACTACCCACAATGAGCAGTTCTTC. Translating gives CSARTTHNEQFF.

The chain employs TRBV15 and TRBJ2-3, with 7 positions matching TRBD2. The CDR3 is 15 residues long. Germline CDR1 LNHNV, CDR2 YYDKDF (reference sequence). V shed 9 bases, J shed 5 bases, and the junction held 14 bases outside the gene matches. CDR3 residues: CATKARESAEDTQYF. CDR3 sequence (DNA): TGTGCCACTAAAGCGCGGGAGTCAGCTGAAGATACGCAGTATTTT.

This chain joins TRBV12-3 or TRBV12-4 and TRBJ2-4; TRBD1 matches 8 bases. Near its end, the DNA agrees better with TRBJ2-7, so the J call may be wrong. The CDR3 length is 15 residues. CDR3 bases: TGTGCCAGCAGTTTCGCGGGACAGGCCTTCTACGAGCAGTACTTC. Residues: CASSFAGQAFYEQYF.

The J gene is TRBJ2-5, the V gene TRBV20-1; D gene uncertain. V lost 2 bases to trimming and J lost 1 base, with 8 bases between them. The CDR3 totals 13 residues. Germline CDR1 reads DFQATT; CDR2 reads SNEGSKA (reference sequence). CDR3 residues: CSARSLLQETQYF. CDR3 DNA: TGCAGTGCTAGATCTTTGCTCCAAGAGACCCAGTACTTC.

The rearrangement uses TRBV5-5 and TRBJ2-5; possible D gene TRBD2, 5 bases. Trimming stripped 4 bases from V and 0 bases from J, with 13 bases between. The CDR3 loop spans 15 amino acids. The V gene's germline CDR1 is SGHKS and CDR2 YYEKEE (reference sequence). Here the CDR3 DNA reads TGTGCCAGCAGCCTCCCGGACGGGAACCAAGAGACCCAGTACTTC. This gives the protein CASSLPDGNQETQYF.

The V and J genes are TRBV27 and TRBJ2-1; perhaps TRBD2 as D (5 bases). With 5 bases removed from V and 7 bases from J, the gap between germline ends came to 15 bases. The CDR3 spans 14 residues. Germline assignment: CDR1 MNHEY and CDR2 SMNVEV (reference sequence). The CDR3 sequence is CASSATRTENEQFF. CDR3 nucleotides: TGTGCCAGCAGTGCCACTCGGACTGAGAATGAGCAGTTCTTC.

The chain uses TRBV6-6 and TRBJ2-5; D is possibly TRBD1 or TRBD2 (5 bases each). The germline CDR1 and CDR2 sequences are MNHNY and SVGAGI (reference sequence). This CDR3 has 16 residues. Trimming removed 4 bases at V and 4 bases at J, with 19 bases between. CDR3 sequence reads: CASSFPTDGGRETQYF. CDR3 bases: TGTGCCAGCAGTTTCCCGACAGACGGTGGGAGAGAGACCCAGTACTTC.

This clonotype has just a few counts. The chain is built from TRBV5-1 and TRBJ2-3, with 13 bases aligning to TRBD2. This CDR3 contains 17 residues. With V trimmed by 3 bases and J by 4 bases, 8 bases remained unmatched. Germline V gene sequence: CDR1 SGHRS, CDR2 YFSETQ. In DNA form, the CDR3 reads TGCGCCAGCAGCTCCCCGGGACTAGCGGGAACCCCAGATACGCAGTATTTT. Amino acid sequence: CASSSPGLAGTPDTQYF.

The CDR3 reads CSVADSLYGEQYF. The DNA for the CDR3 is TGCAGCGTTGCGGACTCACTCTACGGCGAGCAGTACTTC. This chain connects TRBV29-1 to TRBJ2-7; a possible D gene is TRBD2 (5 bases). The CDR3 has 13 residues. Deletions cut 4 bases from V and 6 bases from J, with 16 bases between. CDR1 SQVTM and CDR2 ANQGSEA come from the germline V gene.

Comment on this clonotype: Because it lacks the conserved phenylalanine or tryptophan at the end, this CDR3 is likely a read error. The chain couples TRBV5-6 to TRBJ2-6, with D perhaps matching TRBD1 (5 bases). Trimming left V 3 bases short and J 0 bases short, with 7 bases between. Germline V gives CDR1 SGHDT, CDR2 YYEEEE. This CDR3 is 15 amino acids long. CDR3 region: CASSSDSSGANVLTC. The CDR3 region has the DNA TGTGCCAGCAGCTCAGACAGCTCTGGGGCCAACGTCCTGACTTGC.

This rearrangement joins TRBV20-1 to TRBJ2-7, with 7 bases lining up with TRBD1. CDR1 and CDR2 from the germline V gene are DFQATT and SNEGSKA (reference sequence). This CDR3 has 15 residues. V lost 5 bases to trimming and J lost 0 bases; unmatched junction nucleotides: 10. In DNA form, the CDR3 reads TGCAGTGCTTACCCCGGGACAGCAACCTCCTACGAGCAGTACTTC. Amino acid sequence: CSAYPGTATSYEQYF.